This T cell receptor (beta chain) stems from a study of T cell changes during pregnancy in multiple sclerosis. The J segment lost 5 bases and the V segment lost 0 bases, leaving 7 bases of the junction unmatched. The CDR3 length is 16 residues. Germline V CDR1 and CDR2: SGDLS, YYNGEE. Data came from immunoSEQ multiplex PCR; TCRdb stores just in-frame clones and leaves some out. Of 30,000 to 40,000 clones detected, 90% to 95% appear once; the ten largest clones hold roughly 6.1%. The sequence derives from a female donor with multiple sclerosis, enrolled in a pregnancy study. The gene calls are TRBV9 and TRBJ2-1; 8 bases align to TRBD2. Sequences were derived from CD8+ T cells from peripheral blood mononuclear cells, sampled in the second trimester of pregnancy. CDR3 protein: CASSVGPAGVNNEQFF. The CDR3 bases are TGTGCCAGCAGCGTAGGACCAGCGGGGGTCAACAATGAGCAGTTCTTC.